The 25 T cell receptor beta chains below come from one sample, sequenced in a study of T cell changes during pregnancy in multiple sclerosis. The repertoire was sequenced with immunoSEQ multiplex PCR; TCRdb's copy has only in-frame clones and lacks some. The sample lists some 110,000 clones, more than 85% occurring once. Sequencing used peripheral blood, obtained in the third trimester of pregnancy. These receptors originate from a female donor with multiple sclerosis, enrolled in a pregnancy study.

The gene calls are TRBV4-1 and TRBJ2-1; 7 nucleotides match TRBD2. Germline V gene sequence: CDR1 MGHRA, CDR2 YSYEKL. After removal of 3 bases from V and 1 base from J, the junction contained 6 bases not matched to a gene. The CDR3 consists of 16 residues. CDR3 loop: CASSHHTSASYNEQFF. CDR3 sequence (DNA): TGCGCCAGCAGCCACCACACTAGCGCTTCCTACAATGAGCAGTTCTTC.

This sequence joins TRBV29-1 and TRBJ1-1, with 9 bases identical to TRBD1. The junction had 17 bases not matched to a gene; V was cut back by 5 bases and J by 10 bases. Germline CDR1 and CDR2: SQVTM and ANQGSEA. The CDR3 consists of 15 residues. In DNA, the CDR3 is TGCAGCGTTATCGAACAGGGGGCGCGGGTTGTGGGAGCTTTCTTT. As protein: CSVIEQGARVVGAFF.

A few counts support this clone. DNA of the CDR3: TGTGCCGCCCGTGCCTGGGCAGGAAACACCATATATTTT. Translation: CAARAWAGNTIYF. This chain links TRBV6-1 with TRBJ1-3; no clear D gene. The CDR3 totals 13 residues. Germline CDR1 MNHNS, CDR2 SASEGT. V shed 11 bases and J shed 4 bases, with 15 bases lying between them.

The V call is TRBV9, the J call TRBJ2-1; D gene ambiguous. Trimming stripped 0 bases from V and 6 bases from J, with 13 bases between. The CDR3 extends over 15 amino acids. Germline assignment: CDR1 SGDLS and CDR2 YYNGEE. The CDR3 coding sequence is TGTGCCAGCAGCGTAGGTAAGTCTTTCGGCAATGAGCAGTTCTTC. Its protein product is CASSVGKSFGNEQFF.

The chain joins TRBV14 to TRBJ2-3, with 9 bases fitting TRBD2. Germline V gives CDR1 SGHDN, CDR2 FVKESK. Trimming at V came to 2 bases and at J to 2 bases, leaving 5 bases not matched to a gene. This CDR3 is 16 amino acids long. The CDR3 here is CASSQISGGTTDTQYF. The CDR3 nucleotides are TGTGCCAGCAGCCAAATAAGCGGGGGGACCACAGATACGCAGTATTTT.

V and J are TRBV2 and TRBJ1-5; D is unresolved. The CDR3 spans 15 residues. Trimming took 2 bases from V and 0 from J, leaving 8 bases between them. The germline V gene has CDR1 SNHLY and CDR2 FYNNEI. The CDR3 reads CASSEWRDSNQPQHF. DNA of the CDR3: TGTGCCAGCAGTGAATGGAGAGATAGCAATCAGCCCCAGCATTTT.

V gene TRBV9 combines with J gene TRBJ2-7; 10 bases map to TRBD1. The length of the CDR3 is 15 residues. The V gene end was trimmed by 3 bases and the J gene end by 3 bases; junction bases not matched to a gene: 6. The V gene's germline CDR1 is SGDLS and CDR2 YYNGEE. CDR3 DNA sequence: TGTGCCAGCAGCGAGAGGGACAGGGGAATCTACGAGCAGTACTTC. Translated, it gives CASSERDRGIYEQYF. Drawing the rest from reference TRBV9 and TRBJ2-7, the complete variable domain is DSGVTQTPKHLITATGQRVTLRCSPRSGDLSVYWYQQSLDQGLQFLIQYYNGEERAKGNILERFSAQQFPDLHSELNLSSLELGDSALYFCASSERDRGIYEQYFGPGTRLTVT.

The CDR3 protein is CASSRQEGTGNTIYF. The CDR3 DNA follows: TGTGCCAGCAGTCGACAGGAAGGCACTGGAAACACCATATATTTT. This chain connects TRBV6-5 to TRBJ1-3; TRBD1 might be the D (6 bases). Trimming stripped 5 bases from V and 2 bases from J, with 13 bases between. Germline-derived CDR1 and CDR2 are MNHEY and SVGAGI. The CDR3 sequence is 15 residues long.

This chain connects TRBV7-9 to TRBJ2-2; TRBD2 might be the D (5 bases). Germline V gene lookup returns CDR1 SEHNR and CDR2 FQNEAQ (reference sequence). V was shortened by 4 bases and J by 2 bases, with 14 bases between the two germline ends. This CDR3 contains 16 residues. The chain's CDR3 is CASSSIAGGNTGELFF. As DNA, the CDR3 is TGTGCCAGCAGCTCAATCGCTGGAGGTAACACCGGGGAGCTGTTTTTT.

The V call is TRBV19, the J call TRBJ1-5; D gene ambiguous. Germline assignment: CDR1 LNHDA and CDR2 SQIVND (reference sequence). The CDR3 is 13 residues long. V dropped 7 bases and J dropped 7 bases, with 14 bases sitting between them. The CDR3 region is CASTIAANQPQHF. As DNA, the CDR3 is TGTGCCAGTACCATTGCGGCTAACCAGCCCCAGCATTTT.

This chain uses TRBV19 with TRBJ1-5; TRBD1 matches 7 bases. The length of the CDR3 is 20 residues. From germline, CDR1 is LNHDA and CDR2 SQIVND (reference sequence). With V trimmed by 4 bases and J by 0 bases, 18 bases remained unmatched. The CDR3 DNA follows: TGTGCCAGTAGTACCTCTGACAGGGCCTACTCCTCATATAGCAATCAGCCCCAGCATTTT. This gives the protein CASSTSDRAYSSYSNQPQHF.

The V and J genes are TRBV5-1 and TRBJ2-2; D remains unclear. The CDR3 extends over 14 amino acids. The germline V gene has CDR1 SGHRS and CDR2 YFSETQ. V gave up 3 bases and J gave up 1 base, with 7 bases separating them. The DNA for the CDR3 is TGCGCCAGCAGCTACGATAGGAACACCGGGGAGCTGTTTTTT. Its protein is CASSYDRNTGELFF.

This rearrangement joins TRBV7-2 to TRBJ2-1; 7 bases fit TRBD2. V was pared by 6 bases and J by 6 bases, with 11 bases of the junction left unmatched. In germline, CDR1 is SGHTA, CDR2 FQGNSA. The CDR3 spans 15 residues. CDR3 amino acids: CASSRPGLTFNEQFF. The DNA of the CDR3 is TGTGCCAGCAGTCGCCCGGGACTAACTTTCAATGAGCAGTTCTTC.

The rearrangement joins TRBV29-1 to TRBJ2-3, with D maybe TRBD1 (6 bases). The CDR3 contains 16 residues. Trimming took off 6 bases at V and 0 bases at J, with 19 bases between the two ends. Germline V CDR1 and CDR2: SQVTM, ANQGSEA. CDR3 in amino acids: CSVGAPRGRSTDTQYF. The CDR3, as DNA: TGCAGCGTCGGGGCACCTAGGGGGAGAAGCACAGATACGCAGTATTTT.

The J gene is TRBJ1-1, the V gene TRBV19, with D unclear. V lost 3 bases and J 2 bases, leaving 10 bases between the germline ends. This CDR3 is 14 amino acids long. CDR1 and CDR2 (germline): LNHDA, SQIVND (reference sequence). The CDR3 bases are TGTGCCAGTAGTATCAGGCCAGATAACACTGAAGCTTTCTTT. Residues: CASSIRPDNTEAFF.

The gene calls are TRBV29-1 and TRBJ1-1; 8 positions match TRBD1. V trimming: 4 bases; J trimming: 0 bases; junction bases outside the gene matches: 4. The CDR3 has 14 amino acids. Per the germline V gene, CDR1 is SQVTM and CDR2 is ANQGSEA. The chain's CDR3 is CSVVGTGLNTEAFF. In DNA, the CDR3 is TGCAGCGTTGTCGGGACAGGTCTGAACACTGAAGCTTTCTTT. The entire variable domain, with the rest obtained from reference TRBV29-1 and TRBJ1-1, is as follows: SAVISQKPSRDICQRGTSLTIQCQVDSQVTMMFWYRQQPGQSLTLIATANQGSEATYESGFVIDKFPISRPNLTFSTLTVSNMSPEDSSIYLCSVVGTGLNTEAFFGQGTRLTVV.

This rearrangement joins TRBV7-2 to TRBJ2-3, with TRBD2 as a possible D gene (6 bases). V dropped 4 bases and J dropped 4 bases, with 15 bases sitting between them. The CDR3 length is 15 residues. The germline V gene has CDR1 SGHTA and CDR2 FQGNSA. CDR3 in amino acids: CASSSLALSADTQYF. The DNA of the CDR3 is TGTGCCAGCAGCTCACTAGCACTGTCCGCAGATACGCAGTATTTT.

The chain combines TRBV6-1 with TRBJ2-4; 9 bases agree with TRBD1. The junction had 12 bases not matched to a gene; V was cut back by 4 bases and J by 2 bases. CDR3 length equals 18 residues. CDR1 MNHNS and CDR2 SASEGT come from the germline V gene. CDR3 amino acids: CASSAGTGFEGTKNIQYF. In nucleotides, the CDR3 is TGTGCCAGCAGTGCCGGGACAGGGTTCGAAGGGACCAAAAACATTCAGTACTTC.

The rearrangement links TRBV27 to TRBJ2-2; D possibly corresponds to TRBD1 (5 bases). The CDR3 sequence is 18 residues long. V lost 4 bases to trimming and J lost 0 bases, with 18 bases between them. CDR1 is MNHEY, CDR2 SMNVEV, per germline (reference sequence). The CDR3 region is CASSSKTEKFANTGELFF. The CDR3 coding sequence is TGTGCCAGCAGTTCAAAGACAGAAAAATTCGCGAACACCGGGGAGCTGTTTTTT.

The genes are TRBV4-1 and TRBJ2-3, with a weak D call TRBD2 (5 bases). Germline V lookup: CDR1 MGHRA, CDR2 YSYEKL. Between the trimmed V and J ends, which lost 1 base and 6 bases, there was a span of 11 bases. The CDR3 length is 14 residues. CDR3 sequence: CASSQGAVRDTQYF. The CDR3 bases are TGCGCCAGCAGCCAAGGAGCGGTCCGGGATACGCAGTATTTT.

The chain links TRBV5-4 to TRBJ1-4, with a possible D match to TRBD1 (5 bases). The V end was cut by 1 base, the J end by 4 bases, with 11 bases between. From germline, CDR1 is SGHNT and CDR2 YYREEE (reference sequence). This CDR3 is built from 15 residues. This chain's CDR3 is CASSLSGQGNEKLFF. CDR3 bases: TGTGCCAGCAGCTTGTCCGGCCAGGGTAATGAAAAACTGTTTTTT. The whole variable domain, filled in from reference TRBV5-4 and TRBJ1-4, reads ETGVTQSPTHLIKTRGQQVTLRCSSQSGHNTVSWYQQALGQGPQFIFQYYREEENGRGNFPPRFSGLQFPNYSSELNVNALELDDSALYLCASSLSGQGNEKLFFGSGTQLSVL.

This clone was seen once. V usage is TRBV2 and J usage is TRBJ2-1; 13 nucleotides match TRBD2. This CDR3 has 15 amino acids. V shed 6 bases, J shed 8 bases, and the junction held 7 bases outside the gene matches. Germline lookup yields CDR1 SNHLY and CDR2 FYNNEI. CDR3 sequence (DNA): TGTGCCAGCAGACGGACTAGCGGGAGTGCCGATGAGCAGTTCTTC. Translation: CASRRTSGSADEQFF.

V and J are TRBV2 and TRBJ2-2, with TRBD2 identical over 8 bases. J lost 6 bases, V lost 6 bases, and 12 bases had no gene match. CDR1 and CDR2 from the germline V gene are SNHLY and FYNNEI. The CDR3 spans 16 residues. CDR3 amino acids: CASRGTTGGAPGELFF. In DNA form, the CDR3 reads TGTGCCAGCAGGGGGACTACCGGGGGGGCCCCCGGGGAGCTGTTTTTT.

V and J are TRBV7-9 and TRBJ2-1; 9 nucleotides align to TRBD2. CDR3 length: 16 residues. The ends lost 5 bases at V and 7 bases at J; junction bases unmatched: 12. Germline lookup yields CDR1 SEHNR and CDR2 FQNEAQ (reference sequence). The CDR3 region is CASSTPEREEGNEQFF. In DNA form, the CDR3 reads TGTGCCAGCAGCACCCCCGAGCGGGAGGAGGGTAATGAGCAGTTCTTC. Combining the CDR3 with reference TRBV7-9 and TRBJ2-1 gives the whole variable domain DTGVSQNPRHKITKRGQNVTFRCDPISEHNRLYWYRQTLGQGPEFLTYFQNEAQLEKSRLLSDRFSAERPKGSFSTLEIQRTEQGDSAMYLCASSTPEREEGNEQFFGPGTRLTVL.

V usage is TRBV29-1 and J usage is TRBJ2-4, with TRBD2 as a possible D gene (6 bases). Trimming cost V 1 base and J 9 bases, with 16 bases left between them. Germline V lookup: CDR1 SQVTM, CDR2 ANQGSEA. The CDR3 is 14 residues long. CDR3 in amino acids: CSVEVGGGPGIQYF. In nucleotides, the CDR3 is TGCAGCGTTGAAGTGGGGGGAGGTCCGGGCATTCAGTACTTC.